Listed below are T cell receptor beta chains from one sample, sequenced in a study of molecular identifiers for immune sequencing clone quantification. TCRdb itself ran the PCR reads through MiXCR, one entry per CDR3 protein. Altogether 300,000 to 350,000 distinct CDR3 sequences are present, about a fifth being singletons, with the ten largest covering roughly 0.8%. Specimen: naive CD8+ T cells from blood, with Jurkat cell RNA spiked in. These receptors were collected from a human donor in good health. Some libraries in this study had Jurkat cell RNA spiked in. CDR3s include the opening cysteine and the closing phenylalanine or tryptophan. Each record gives: D gene, clone size, V gene, CDR3 protein. The D gene is left open where the match is weak. The size field is filled for only some rows; it gives once, few, many or a size class.

-	-	TRBV6-2/TRBV6-3	CASMTDTGPSNRYEQYF
-	many	TRBV6-5	CASSWHRVTNEKLFF
-	many	TRBV5-1	CASSSTGVTNYGYTF
TRBD2	few	TRBV20-1	CSARDGLADFEQYF
TRBD1	-	TRBV11-2	CASSPNGQGTDTQYF
-	many	TRBV27	CASSLGRNRVAEAFF
TRBD2	few	TRBV3-1	CASSQRHGLAHYEQYF
-	many	TRBV28	CASSGPDTDTQYF
-	few	TRBV18	CASSPSFRRVTVSDEQYF
-	many	TRBV9	CASSVEGEIGELFF
TRBD2	-	TRBV20-1	CSAWWVQREEDEQFF
TRBD1	many	TRBV28	CASSFGQGAYGHQETQYF
-	many	TRBV19	CASSIGQGSYNEQFF
TRBD1	many	TRBV7-9	CASSLAPWTGADGEKLFF
TRBD2	many	TRBV7-2	CASSLAPGLAGGPTDTQYF
TRBD1	many	TRBV29-1	CSVEDFNRGQETQYF
-	many	TRBV30	CAWSVRGRETQYF
-	-	TRBV27	CASSLPPFFGQGIDTGELLF
-	many	TRBV29-1	CSVDLTGNTGELFF
-	many	TRBV5-1	CASSEKVNSYEQYF
TRBD2	few	TRBV20-1	CSARPPGASGGSAHTQYF
-	-	TRBV11-2	CASSLVTAGAFDTEAFF
-	-	TRBV6-5	CASSYSGVVVQETQYF
-	many	TRBV12-3/TRBV12-4	CASSRGLTPWEQYF
-	many	TRBV14	CASSQVYRAYEQYF
-	few	TRBV7-9	CASSLVWGETGELFF
TRBD2	few	TRBV19	CATEPRTSGGKGIDTQYF
TRBD1	many	TRBV10-3	CAISGQGEVYGYTF
-	few	TRBV5-4	CASSYSNSNEQYF
-	many	TRBV4-3	CASSQEGGSYEQYF
TRBD2	-	TRBV7-3	CASSWTSGSADTQYF
TRBD1	few	TRBV11-3	CASSSGPGQGVEETQYF
-	many	TRBV13	CASSLLGQSTDTQYF
-	many	TRBV7-2	CASSLSPGNSGANVLTF